This TCR beta chain emerged from a study of OX40 agonist ivuxolimab in advanced cancers. A note on the overall study: Ivuxolimab was an agonistic, fully human IgG2 monoclonal antibody directed against OX40 (CD134), a costimulatory receptor. Prior anti-PD-1, anti-PD-L1 or anti-CTLA-4 therapy was permitted, and approximately 39% of dose-escalation patients had received checkpoint inhibitors. Intravenous ivuxolimab was administered to patients every 2 weeks at six dose levels: 0.01, 0.1, 0.3, 1.5, 3 and 10 mg/kg. A male proportion of around 81% and a mean age of approximately 61 years, ranging from about 20 to 85, were recorded for the dose-escalation cohort. Partial responses were achieved by three dose-escalation patients, of whom one had hepatocellular carcinoma and two had cutaneous melanoma. The purpose of peripheral TCRbeta sequencing was to test whether ivuxolimab changed TCR sequence diversity and led to clonal T-cell expansion. The paper reports the monotherapy dose-escalation portion (N ≈ 52 patients) of the phase I ivuxolimab trial. Among the roughly 50 dose-escalation patients, about 19 had hepatocellular carcinoma, 15 or so melanoma, 9 renal cell carcinoma and 9 head and neck cancer. The study at large found these results: After ivuxolimab, CD8+ T cells had more expanded clones than CD4+ T cells on average. Low levels of normalized T-cell clonal expansion were also seen in some patients who did not respond. At doses from 0.1 to 3.0 mg/kg, clonal expansion was seen in both CD4+ and CD8+ blood T cells between baseline and week 6. In partial responders in the 0.1-3.0 mg/kg groups, normalized peripheral clonal expansion was found to be among the lowest, especially among CD8+ T cells. The antigen specificity of the clonally expanded peripheral T cells was not determined.

The germline V gene gives CDR1 as SGHRS and CDR2 as YFSETQ. Trimming takes 5 bases from V and 2 bases from J, and the germline ends sit 10 bases apart. The CDR3 runs 13 residues from the cysteine to the phenylalanine. This entry keeps only the CDR3 DNA: 39 bases, framed from base 1. Patients with autoimmune disease history or receiving systemic immunosuppression were excluded from the trial. Peripheral blood for TCR sequencing was collected from all dose cohorts at baseline, on cycle 4 day 1, and on cycle 7 day 1. The samples were drawn from a first-in-human, open-label, multicenter phase I dose-escalation trial of ivuxolimab. Adults with locally advanced or metastatic melanoma, renal cell carcinoma, hepatocellular carcinoma or head and neck squamous cell carcinoma were enrolled in the trial. Before TCR sequencing, CD4+ T cells and CD8+ T cells were sorted from peripheral blood as separate populations.

Regarding this clone: The antigen it binds to is not known. No clone much larger than this one lies a single base away; base qualities are absent.

Genomic DNA was isolated from the sorted cells so that the TCRbeta CDR3 region could be sequenced. The immunoSEQ Assay was used for sequencing of TCRbeta CDR3 regions. Held by TCRdb, this immuneACCESS table contains in-frame sequences only and omits some clones. Under half of the omission traces to an unresolved V gene where checked; the cause of the rest is unknown. The sample table holds nearly 60,000 clones, of which 80% to 90% were seen once. Together, the top ten hold 0.7% to 0.8% of the sample. The sequence derives from an adult with an advanced solid tumor such as melanoma, head and neck, liver or kidney cancer. The chain was built from TRBV5-1 and TRBJ2-5; the D gene is perhaps TRBD1, from 6 matching bases. Sample: CD4+ or CD8+ T cells sorted from blood, taken in a trial of the OX40 agonist ivuxolimab. The CDR3 reads as follows: CASRQDSQETQYF. The bases read TGCGCCAGCAGACAGGACAGTCAAGAGACCCAGTACTTC.